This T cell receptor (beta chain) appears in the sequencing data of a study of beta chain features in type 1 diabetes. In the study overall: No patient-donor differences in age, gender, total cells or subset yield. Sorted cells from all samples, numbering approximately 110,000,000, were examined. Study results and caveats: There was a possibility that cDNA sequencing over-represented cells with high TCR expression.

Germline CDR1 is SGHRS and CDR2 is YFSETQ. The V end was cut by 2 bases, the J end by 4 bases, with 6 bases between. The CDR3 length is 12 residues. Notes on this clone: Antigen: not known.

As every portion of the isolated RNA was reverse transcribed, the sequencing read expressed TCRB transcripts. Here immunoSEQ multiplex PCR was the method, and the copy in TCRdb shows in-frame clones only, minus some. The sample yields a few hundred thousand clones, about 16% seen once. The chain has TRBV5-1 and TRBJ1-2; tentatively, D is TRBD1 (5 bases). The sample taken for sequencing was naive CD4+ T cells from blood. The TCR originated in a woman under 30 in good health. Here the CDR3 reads CASSFDSYGYTF. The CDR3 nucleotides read TGCGCCAGCAGCTTCGACAGCTATGGCTACACCTTC.